What follows are 29 T cell receptor beta chains derived from one specimen sequenced in a study of early T cells in non-severe SARS-CoV-2 infection. TCRdb reprocessed the 5' RACE reads via MiXCR and lists one record per CDR3 protein. The table lists tens of thousands of distinct CDR3 sequences, 4.5% to 7.5% of them singletons. Sequencing was performed on whole blood. The receptors come from an adult who was a healthcare worker with PCR-confirmed SARS-CoV-2 infection or an uninfected control (not recorded which).

This clonotype has a count of ten or more. This rearrangement joins TRBV6-1 to TRBJ2-7, with a tentative D call TRBD2 (5 bases). V was cut by 9 bases and J by 2 bases, with 11 bases left in between. The CDR3 runs 12 residues. Germline assignment: CDR1 MNHNS and CDR2 SASEGT. The CDR3 nucleotides read TGTGCCAGTTGCGACGGGACCTACGAGCAGTACTTC. This sequence encodes CASCDGTYEQYF.

The table lists this clonotype with a few counts. The rearrangement uses TRBV6-6 and TRBJ2-7, with a weak D call TRBD1 (7 bases). Germline CDR1 MNHNY, CDR2 SVGAGI (reference sequence). V dropped 6 bases and J dropped 5 bases, with 20 bases sitting between them. This CDR3 has 15 residues. CDR3: CASSPRGAGADEQYF. For the CDR3, the DNA is TGTGCCAGCAGCCCCAGGGGGGCCGGGGCCGACGAGCAGTACTTC.

This clonotype was observed many times. This chain joins TRBV19 and TRBJ1-1; tentative D call: TRBD1 (5 bases). Trimming took 5 bases from V and 6 from J, leaving 13 bases between them. From germline, CDR1 is LNHDA and CDR2 SQIVND (reference sequence). The CDR3 loop spans 13 amino acids. The CDR3 spells CASSPSGEPEAFF. For the CDR3, the DNA is TGTGCCAGTAGTCCATCGGGGGAGCCTGAAGCTTTCTTT. The whole variable domain, filled in from reference TRBV19 and TRBJ1-1, reads DGGITQSPKYLFRKEGQNVTLSCEQNLNHDAMYWYRQDPGQGLRLIYYSQIVNDFQKGDIAEGYSVSREKKESFPLTVTSAQKNPTAFYLCASSPSGEPEAFFGQGTRLTVV.

This clonotype has a single count. It may be a read error: a sequence one base away is much more abundant. This chain connects TRBV3-1 to TRBJ2-3, with D perhaps being TRBD1 or TRBD2 (5 bases each). This CDR3 region has 15 residues. Trimming cost V 2 bases and J 2 bases, with 11 bases left between them. From germline, CDR1 is LGHDT and CDR2 YNNKEL (reference sequence). CDR3 nucleotides: TGTGCCAGCAGCCAAATGGGACCGGACACAGATACGCAGTATTTT. This codes for CASSQMGPDTDTQYF.

This clonotype was observed a few times. The V call is TRBV11-3, the J call TRBJ2-1; D assignment may be TRBD1 or TRBD2 (7 bases each). Looked up from germline, CDR1 is SGHNT and CDR2 is YENEEA. V gave up 5 bases and J gave up 7 bases, with 18 bases separating them. There are 15 residues in the CDR3. CDR3 amino acids: CASSPAGTVTNEQFF. The DNA of the CDR3 is TGTGCCAGCAGCCCAGCGGGGACAGTTACTAATGAGCAGTTCTTC. Full variable domain (rest looked up from reference TRBV11-3 and TRBJ2-1): EAGVVQSPRYKIIEKKQPVAFWCNPISGHNTLYWYLQNLGQGPELLIRYENEEAVDDSQLPKDRFSAERLKGVDSTLKIQPAELGDSAVYLCASSPAGTVTNEQFFGPGTRLTVL.

This clonotype was seen many times. The chain links TRBV30 to TRBJ1-2; possible D gene TRBD1, 5 bases. The V end was cut by 2 bases, the J end by 2 bases, with 9 bases between. CDR3 length: 13 amino acids. CDR1 and CDR2 (germline): GTSNPN, SVGIG (reference sequence). The CDR3 bases are TGTGCCTGGAGTAAAAGGGGAAACTATGGCTACACCTTC. Translating gives CAWSKRGNYGYTF.

This clonotype was counted a few times. The gene calls are TRBV6-2 or TRBV6-3 and TRBJ2-3; D possibly uses TRBD1 or TRBD2 (5 bases each). The CDR3 length is 13 residues. V was clipped by 7 bases and J by 9 bases, with 17 bases between them. CDR1 MNHEY and CDR2 SVGEGT come from the germline V gene. CDR3 in amino acids: CASTAGAMTTQYF. DNA of the CDR3: TGTGCCAGCACCGCCGGGGCTATGACGACGCAGTATTTT.

This clonotype was seen a few times. The V and J genes are TRBV29-1 and TRBJ2-7; tentatively, D is TRBD1 or TRBD2 (5 bases each). V lost 5 bases and J 5 bases, leaving 16 bases between the germline ends. The CDR3 sequence is 13 residues long. CDR1 and CDR2 from the germline V gene are SQVTM and ANQGSEA. CDR3 bases: TGCAGCGTTTCTCCGGGACCGGCCGACGAGCAGTACTTC. Protein sequence: CSVSPGPADEQYF.

This clonotype was counted at least ten times. The CDR3 sequence: CATSRDRLTSATREQYF. As DNA, the CDR3 is TGTGCCACCAGCAGAGACCGGTTGACTAGCGCCACCAGGGAGCAGTACTTC. V usage is TRBV15 and J usage is TRBJ2-7; TRBD2 agrees at 8 bases. There are 17 residues in the CDR3. The V gene's germline CDR1 is LNHNV and CDR2 YYDKDF (reference sequence). V lost 0 bases to trimming and J lost 7 bases; unmatched junction nucleotides: 14.

The chain links TRBV5-1 to TRBJ2-7, with 7 bases matching TRBD1. Unmatched junction bases numbered 7, after V lost 4 bases and J lost 9 bases. Germline loops: CDR1 SGHRS, CDR2 YFSETQ. CDR3 length: 12 residues. CDR3 residues: CASSTTGRAQYF. CDR3 DNA: TGCGCCAGCAGCACGACAGGGCGGGCGCAGTACTTC.

The rearrangement joins TRBV5-4 to TRBJ2-7; TRBD1 matches 9 bases. The trim removed 6 bases at V and 1 base at J, leaving 5 bases unmatched. The germline V gene has CDR1 SGHNT and CDR2 YYREEE (reference sequence). This CDR3 is 14 amino acids long. The CDR3 DNA reads as TGTGCCAGCAAAACCGGGACAGGGTCCTACGAGCAGTACTTC. Protein: CASKTGTGSYEQYF.

This clonotype was observed at least ten times. The rearrangement joins TRBV6-5 to TRBJ2-7; D remains unclear. This CDR3 spans 14 amino acids. V shed 7 bases and J shed 6 bases, with 19 bases lying between them. Germline CDR1 MNHEY, CDR2 SVGAGI. As DNA, the CDR3 is TGTGCCAGCACCAAAGGCAACAGCCAACGCGAGCAGTACTTC. Protein sequence: CASTKGNSQREQYF.

This clonotype was seen many times. Written as DNA, the CDR3 is TGTGCCAGCAGCTTAGAGGAGGGGGCGAGCAATCAGCCCCAGCATTTT. Translated, it gives CASSLEEGASNQPQHF. The rearrangement uses TRBV7-6 and TRBJ1-5, with 7 bases that match TRBD1. Per germline, CDR1 SGHVS and CDR2 FNYEAQ. The ends lost 1 base at V and 1 base at J; junction bases unmatched: 4. The CDR3 has 16 residues.

The V gene is TRBV29-1, the J gene TRBJ2-7, with D uncertain. The length of the CDR3 is 12 residues. Germline lookup yields CDR1 SQVTM and CDR2 ANQGSEA. Trimming pared 4 bases from V and 5 bases from J, leaving 12 bases between. The CDR3 region has the DNA TGCAGCGTTGGTAGTTTAGGCAACGAGCAGTACTTC. This gives the protein CSVGSLGNEQYF.

This clonotype came up many times. The J gene is TRBJ2-1, the V gene TRBV9; 10 bases are a match to TRBD2. This CDR3 spans 19 amino acids. Germline CDR1 reads SGDLS; CDR2 reads YYNGEE. J lost 5 bases, V lost 0 bases, and 14 bases had no gene match. The CDR3 protein is CASSVDPSGRASWHNEQFF. DNA of the CDR3: TGTGCCAGCAGCGTAGACCCCAGCGGGAGGGCCTCTTGGCACAATGAGCAGTTCTTC.

This clonotype showed up many times. The junction differs from germline at one of its ends, possibly a read error. J is TRBJ2-5 and V is TRBV7-7, with 12 bases matching TRBD1. This CDR3 comprises 15 residues. Germline V gene lookup returns CDR1 SSHAT and CDR2 FNYEAQ (reference sequence). The CDR3 region is CASSLGQGAEETQYF. For the CDR3, the DNA is TGTGCTAGCAGCTTGGGACAGGGGGCCGAAGAGACCCAGTACTTC.

This clonotype was detected many times. CDR3 bases: TGTGCCAGCAGTTCTCGGACTGAAGCTTTCTTT. It translates to CASSSRTEAFF. The chain recombines TRBV6-2 or TRBV6-3 with TRBJ1-1; D unclear. CDR1 and CDR2 (germline): MNHEY, SVGEGT. This CDR3 comprises 11 residues. Trimming shortened V by 4 bases and J by 5 bases, and 5 bases separated the two germline ends.

The V gene is TRBV21-1, the J gene TRBJ2-2; no DNA check was done on the table's D call, TRBD1. TRBV21-1 is a documented pseudogene. The CDR3 consists of 13 residues. The CDR3 region is CATEDRVTGELFF. The CDR3 DNA sequence: TGTGCCACCGAGGACAGGGTTACCGGGGAGCTGTTTTTT.

This clonotype showed up many times. V gene TRBV2 combines with J gene TRBJ1-2; 7 bases line up with TRBD1. The CDR3 has 12 residues. Germline CDR1 is SNHLY and CDR2 is FYNNEI. V lost 6 bases, J lost 7 bases, and 5 bases stayed unmatched. The CDR3 coding sequence is TGTGCCAGCAGGCAGGGGGGTGGTGGCTACACCTTC. It is translated as CASRQGGGGYTF.

This clonotype was detected many times. CDR3 protein: CASSLDYHKGNEQFF. DNA for the CDR3: TGTGCCAGCAGCTTGGACTATCATAAGGGGAATGAGCAGTTCTTC. V gene TRBV11-2 combines with J gene TRBJ2-1; the D gene is possibly TRBD2 (6 bases). The V gene's germline CDR1 is SGHAT and CDR2 FQNNGV. Between the trimmed V and J ends, which lost 3 bases and 7 bases, there was a span of 16 bases. This CDR3 has 15 amino acids.

This clonotype was counted many times. The rearrangement links TRBV30 to TRBJ2-1, with TRBD2 matching 13 bases. V gave up 5 bases and J gave up 9 bases; unmatched junction bases: 7. This CDR3 spans 14 amino acids. Germline V gene lookup returns CDR1 GTSNPN and CDR2 SVGIG (reference sequence). The CDR3 DNA reads as TGTGCCTGGCTAGGACTAGCGGGAGTAGGTGAGCAGTTCTTC. Amino acids: CAWLGLAGVGEQFF.

This clonotype was counted many times. The chain links TRBV20-1 to TRBJ2-3; 11 nucleotides agree with TRBD2. Germline loops: CDR1 DFQATT, CDR2 SNEGSKA (reference sequence). CDR3 length equals 13 residues. V gave up 5 bases and J gave up 4 bases; unmatched junction bases: 2. CDR3 in amino acids: CSALGLAADTQYF. CDR3 sequence (DNA): TGCAGTGCTTTGGGACTAGCGGCAGATACGCAGTATTTT.

This clonotype was observed at least ten times. The V call is TRBV7-2, the J call TRBJ1-1, with D maybe TRBD1 (6 bases). CDR1 SGHTA and CDR2 FQGNSA come from the germline V gene. Trimming removed 1 base at V and 1 base at J, with 19 bases between. The CDR3 has 18 residues. The CDR3 loop is CASSLVTRGWERNTEAFF. The CDR3 bases are TGTGCCAGCAGCTTAGTAACCAGGGGATGGGAAAGGAACACTGAAGCTTTCTTT.

The table lists this clonotype with many counts. V gene TRBV4-1 combines with J gene TRBJ2-1, with 10 bases fitting TRBD1. Germline lookup yields CDR1 MGHRA and CDR2 YSYEKL. The CDR3 loop spans 13 amino acids. The V and J ends lost 3 bases and 7 bases, in that order; junction bases with no gene match: 0. This CDR3 reads CASSQGQGNEQFF. The CDR3 bases are TGCGCCAGCAGCCAGGGACAGGGGAATGAGCAGTTCTTC.

This clonotype was detected ten times or more. The chain employs TRBV7-8 and TRBJ2-7, with D tentatively TRBD2 (5 bases). The CDR3 is 14 residues long. Germline V gene sequence: CDR1 SGHVS, CDR2 FQNEAQ. V was shortened by 4 bases and J by 3 bases, with 13 bases between the two germline ends. The CDR3 spells CASSWAGLGYEQYF. As DNA, the CDR3 is TGTGCCAGCAGCTGGGCGGGCCTTGGCTACGAGCAGTACTTC. The variable domain in full, completed from reference TRBV7-8 and TRBJ2-7, reads GAGVSQSPRYKVAKRGQDVALRCDPISGHVSLFWYQQALGQGPEFLTYFQNEAQLDKSGLPSDRFFAERPEGSVSTLKIQRTQQEDSAVYLCASSWAGLGYEQYFGPGTRLTVT.

Worth noting for this clonotype: This may stem from a read error, because a much larger clone lies one nucleotide away. This chain links TRBV2 with TRBJ2-1; D is ambiguous. This CDR3 contains 11 residues. Per the germline V gene, CDR1 is SNHLY and CDR2 is FYNNEI. The V end lost 6 bases, the J end lost 10 bases, and 10 bases lay between the germline ends. The CDR3 protein is CASSFEWEQFF. The CDR3 coding sequence is TGTGCCAGCAGCTTCGAGTGGGAGCAGTTCTTC.

This clonotype appeared many times. The rearrangement links TRBV5-6 to TRBJ1-1, with no clear D. Deletions cut 3 bases from V and 4 bases from J, with 7 bases between. The CDR3 totals 12 residues. The germline V gene encodes CDR1 SGHDT and CDR2 YYEEEE. The CDR3: CASSWGGTEAFF. The DNA of the CDR3 is TGTGCCAGCAGCTGGGGAGGCACTGAAGCTTTCTTT.

Turning to this clonotype: This may be a read error, as it is one base from a much larger clone. V gene TRBV20-1 combines with J gene TRBJ1-2; D unresolved. V lost 3 bases, J lost 5 bases, and 10 bases lay in between. This CDR3 is 12 amino acids long. Germline V gene data show CDR1 as DFQATT and CDR2 as SNEGSKA (reference sequence). CDR3 DNA: TGCAGTGCTAGCGCCATGAATTATGGCTACACCTTC. Translating it yields CSASAMNYGYTF.

This clonotype was counted ten times or more. The rearrangement links TRBV6-5 to TRBJ2-2; D remains ambiguous. Trimming removed 1 base at V and 6 bases at J, with 15 bases between. The CDR3 consists of 16 residues. Germline lookup yields CDR1 MNHEY and CDR2 SVGAGI. The chain's CDR3 is CASSYLGLGRPGELFF. The DNA of the CDR3 is TGTGCCAGCAGTTACTTGGGCTTAGGTCGTCCCGGGGAGCTGTTTTTT.